This entry describes one T cell receptor beta chain. The germline gives CDR1 SGHDN, CDR2 FVKESK. This CDR3 region has 15 residues. The V gene end was trimmed by 4 bases and the J gene end by 3 bases; junction bases not matched to a gene: 8. The source of the sample is a study of shared clonotypes between healthy human individuals. The data were produced by immunoSEQ multiplex PCR, yet TCRdb's version contains in-frame clones alone and is incomplete. Of 2 million to 2.5 million clones in the sample, less than 95% were seen once. The rearrangement links TRBV14 to TRBJ2-7, with 8 bases identical to TRBD1. This receptor was obtained from a man aged 18 to 30 in good health. Some clones in this sample may be carry-over from other donors' samples. The source material was naive CD4+ T cells from PBMCs. The sample's subset: CD45RA+ positively selected. CDR3 DNA: TGTGCCAGCAGCCCATACCGGACAGGGAGCTACGAGCAGTACTTC. Translation gives CASSPYRTGSYEQYF.